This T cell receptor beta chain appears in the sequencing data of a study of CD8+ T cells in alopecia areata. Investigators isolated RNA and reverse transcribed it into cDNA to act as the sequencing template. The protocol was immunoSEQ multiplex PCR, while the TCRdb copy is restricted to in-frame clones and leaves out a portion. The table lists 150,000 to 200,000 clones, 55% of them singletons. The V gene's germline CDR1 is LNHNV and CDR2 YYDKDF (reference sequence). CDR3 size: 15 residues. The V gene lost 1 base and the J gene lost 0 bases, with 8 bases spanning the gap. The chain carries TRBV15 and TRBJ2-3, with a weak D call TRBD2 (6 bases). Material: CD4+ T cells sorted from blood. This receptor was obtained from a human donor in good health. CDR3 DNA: TGTGCCACCAGCAGAGGAGGAGGGAGCACAGATACGCAGTATTTT. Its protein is CATSRGGGSTDTQYF.